These 13 T cell receptor beta chains were all obtained from the same sample, sequenced in a study of blood T cell repertoires in COVID-19. TCRdb's copy holds only in-frame clones and misses some; the assay was immunoSEQ multiplex PCR. The repertoire includes roughly 230,000 clones, 80% to 90% of them detected once, and approximately 10% sits in the top ten. The source material was peripheral blood. All receptors derive from an elderly woman with COVID-19, enrolled during active disease.

The rearrangement uses TRBV6-5 and TRBJ1-5; no definite D call. Trimming removed 10 bases from V and 2 bases from J, with 6 bases in between. The germline V gene has CDR1 MNHEY and CDR2 SVGAGI. The CDR3 runs 11 residues. CDR3 in amino acids: CATPGNQPQHF. The CDR3, as DNA: TGTGCCACCCCCGGCAATCAGCCCCAGCATTTT.

The chain joins TRBV6-5 to TRBJ1-4, with D unclear. The CDR3 covers 14 residues. Deletions cut 4 bases from V and 8 bases from J, with 14 bases between. CDR1 and CDR2 (germline): MNHEY, SVGAGI. This CDR3 is CASSSRGVGEKLFF. The CDR3 DNA sequence: TGTGCCAGCAGTTCCCGCGGGGTGGGAGAAAAACTGTTTTTT.

J is TRBJ1-1 and V is TRBV7-9; 8 bases fit TRBD1. Trimming removed 6 bases from V and 2 bases from J; junction bases left unmatched: 5. This CDR3 spans 14 amino acids. The germline V gene encodes CDR1 SEHNR and CDR2 FQNEAQ (reference sequence). As DNA, the CDR3 is TGTGCCAGCAGGCAGGGGGCGAAAAACACTGAAGCTTTCTTT. It yields the protein CASRQGAKNTEAFF.

This chain uses TRBV5-1 with TRBJ1-1, with D perhaps matching TRBD1 (5 bases). The V gene's germline CDR1 is SGHRS and CDR2 YFSETQ. The CDR3 is 15 residues long. V was clipped by 0 bases and J by 2 bases, with 11 bases between them. The CDR3 DNA sequence: TGCGCCAGCAGCTTGGGAGGGAGGGGAAACACTGAAGCTTTCTTT. This sequence encodes CASSLGGRGNTEAFF. The entire variable domain, with the rest obtained from reference TRBV5-1 and TRBJ1-1, is as follows: KAGVTQTPRYLIKTRGQQVTLSCSPISGHRSVSWYQQTPGQGLQFLFEYFSETQRNKGNFPGRFSGRQFSNSRSEMNVSTLELGDSALYLCASSLGGRGNTEAFFGQGTRLTVV.

This chain uses TRBV28 with TRBJ1-2; 10 nucleotides align to TRBD1. V lost 4 bases and J lost 1; bases outside the gene matches: 6. This CDR3 is built from 16 residues. From germline, CDR1 is MDHEN and CDR2 SYDVKM. The CDR3 reads CASSSAGTGVNYGYTF. The DNA of the CDR3 is TGTGCCAGCAGTTCCGCCGGGACAGGGGTTAACTATGGCTACACCTTC.

The chain employs TRBV7-6 and TRBJ2-6; D remains ambiguous. With 0 bases removed from V and 0 bases from J, the gap between germline ends came to 6 bases. The CDR3 is 16 amino acids. The germline V gene has CDR1 SGHVS and CDR2 FNYEAQ. The CDR3 nucleotides read TGTGCCAGCAGCTTAGCGGCTGGCTCTGGGGCCAACGTCCTGACTTTC. The encoded protein is CASSLAAGSGANVLTF.

This clone was seen more than once but under ten times. This chain links TRBV27 with TRBJ1-4; a weak D match, TRBD1 (5 bases). Germline V lookup: CDR1 MNHEY, CDR2 SMNVEV (reference sequence). V lost 4 bases, J lost 8 bases, and 14 bases lay in between. CDR3 size: 14 residues. CDR3 sequence: CASSSRQSQEKLFF. In nucleotides, the CDR3 is TGTGCCAGCAGTTCTCGACAGTCACAGGAAAAACTGTTTTTT.

This sequence joins TRBV2 and TRBJ2-3; D not resolved. This CDR3 region has 12 residues. V shed 4 bases and J shed 2 bases, with 4 bases lying between them. Germline V lookup: CDR1 SNHLY, CDR2 FYNNEI. The CDR3 region is CASSVNTDTQYF. In DNA, the CDR3 is TGTGCCAGCAGTGTTAACACAGATACGCAGTATTTT. The full variable domain, rest sourced from reference TRBV2 and TRBJ2-3, is EPEVTQTPSHQVTQMGQEVILRCVPISNHLYFYWYRQILGQKVEFLVSFYNNEISEKSEIFDDQFSVERPDGSNFTLKIRSTKLEDSAMYFCASSVNTDTQYFGPGTRLTVL.

The chain couples TRBV19 to TRBJ1-4; D remains unclear. Germline CDR1 and CDR2: LNHDA and SQIVND (reference sequence). The CDR3 runs to 15 residues. The V end was cut by 5 bases, the J end by 7 bases, with 17 bases between. The CDR3: CASSPTPHRGEKLFF. CDR3 DNA sequence: TGTGCCAGTAGTCCAACCCCCCATAGAGGTGAAAAACTGTTTTTT. The full variable domain, with the rest looked up from reference TRBV19 and TRBJ1-4, is DGGITQSPKYLFRKEGQNVTLSCEQNLNHDAMYWYRQDPGQGLRLIYYSQIVNDFQKGDIAEGYSVSREKKESFPLTVTSAQKNPTAFYLCASSPTPHRGEKLFFGSGTQLSVL.

V usage is TRBV18 and J usage is TRBJ1-5, with a tentative D call TRBD1 (6 bases). The ends were cut back, 3 bases at V and 5 bases at J, with 8 bases in the middle. The CDR3 is made up of 13 amino acids. Per germline, CDR1 KGHSH and CDR2 LQKENI. CDR3 bases: TGTGCCAGCTCACCCAACAGGGATCAGCCCCAGCATTTT. Translated, it gives CASSPNRDQPQHF.

This clone was recorded only once. The V and J genes are TRBV2 and TRBJ2-7; 15 bases align to TRBD2. The ends lost 6 bases at V and 4 bases at J; junction bases unmatched: 10. Per the germline V gene, CDR1 is SNHLY and CDR2 is FYNNEI. The CDR3 has 17 amino acids. CDR3 sequence (DNA): TGTGCCAGCAGCCCGGGACTAGCGGGGGGTCAGTCTTACGAGCAGTACTTC. It yields the protein CASSPGLAGGQSYEQYF.

Only a few counts were recorded for this clone. This sequence joins TRBV30 and TRBJ2-5, with TRBD2 matching over 7 bases. This CDR3 has 12 residues. The germline V gene encodes CDR1 GTSNPN and CDR2 SVGIG (reference sequence). V shed 2 bases and J 8 bases; nucleotides not matched to a gene: 5. CDR3 sequence (DNA): TGTGCCTGGAGTCGGACTAGGCCAACCCAGTACTTC. The encoded protein is CAWSRTRPTQYF.

This chain joins TRBV5-1 and TRBJ2-7; possibly TRBD1 for D (6 bases). Germline V lookup: CDR1 SGHRS, CDR2 YFSETQ. V lost 4 bases, J lost 2 bases, and 13 bases lay in between. The CDR3 is 14 amino acids. This chain's CDR3 is CASSLDRSTYEQYF. Written as DNA, the CDR3 is TGCGCCAGCAGCCTAGACAGGTCGACCTACGAGCAGTACTTC. The entire variable domain, with the rest obtained from reference TRBV5-1 and TRBJ2-7, is as follows: KAGVTQTPRYLIKTRGQQVTLSCSPISGHRSVSWYQQTPGQGLQFLFEYFSETQRNKGNFPGRFSGRQFSNSRSEMNVSTLELGDSALYLCASSLDRSTYEQYFGPGTRLTVT.